The 25 T cell receptor beta chains listed next were all sequenced from one sample in a study of T cells after yellow fever vaccination. MiXCR, run by TCRdb on the 5' RACE reads, gives a single entry per CDR3 protein. The sample has about 45,000 distinct CDR3 sequences, about 6.8% seen once. Sequenced material: CD8+ T cells not binding an NS4B(214-222) dextramer, sorted from PBMCs, taken 45 days after the yellow fever booster vaccination. Receptors originate from a man aged 25 to 40 who received the YFV17D yellow fever vaccine.

This clonotype was counted between two and nine times. The chain is built from TRBV7-6 and TRBJ2-3; the match to TRBD2 covers 7 bases. CDR1 and CDR2 (germline): SGHVS, FNYEAQ. The CDR3 length is 14 residues. With 2 bases clipped from V and 4 bases from J, the junction kept 3 bases outside the gene matches. This CDR3 reads CASSLWAGADTQYF. CDR3 in DNA: TGTGCCAGCAGCTTATGGGCGGGAGCAGATACGCAGTATTTT.

The CDR3 coding sequence is TGTGCCAGCAGCACCGGAGCGGGAGAGCCCGCTAGTGAGCAGTTCTTC. Translated, it gives CASSTGAGEPASEQFF. The chain combines TRBV7-6 with TRBJ2-1; the match to TRBD2 covers 8 bases. Unmatched junction bases numbered 15, after V lost 5 bases and J lost 9 bases. This CDR3 contains 16 residues. Looked up from germline, CDR1 is SGHVS and CDR2 is FNYEAQ.

Many counts were recorded for this clonotype. The gene calls are TRBV28 and TRBJ1-1, with unresolved D. V was trimmed by 4 bases and J by 1 base, leaving 13 bases between them. CDR3 length: 15 amino acids. In germline, CDR1 is MDHEN, CDR2 SYDVKM. Here the CDR3 DNA reads TGTGCCAGCAGTTCCCCGACAAGGAAGAACACTGAAGCTTTCTTT. Translating it yields CASSSPTRKNTEAFF.

This clonotype was seen a few times. The chain employs TRBV18 and TRBJ2-1; 13 nucleotides agree with TRBD2. Trimming cost V 5 bases and J 4 bases; bases outside gene matches: 5. This CDR3 comprises 16 residues. Per the germline V gene, CDR1 is KGHSH and CDR2 is LQKENI. CDR3 sequence: CASSLPGLAGYNEQFF. The CDR3 DNA follows: TGTGCCAGCTCATTACCGGGACTAGCGGGATACAATGAGCAGTTCTTC.

This clonotype was counted many times. This chain uses TRBV11-2 with TRBJ2-2; TRBD2 aligns across 10 bases. CDR3 length equals 16 residues. V lost 5 bases, J lost 5 bases, and 8 bases stayed unmatched. Germline CDR1 reads SGHAT; CDR2 reads FQNNGV. CDR3 DNA: TGTGCCAGCAGCCAAGAACTAGCGGGACCGACCGGGGAGCTGTTTTTT. It encodes CASSQELAGPTGELFF.

The table lists this clonotype with many counts. The rearrangement links TRBV27 to TRBJ2-7, with 12 bases aligning to TRBD2. Germline V gives CDR1 MNHEY, CDR2 SMNVEV (reference sequence). The CDR3 sequence is 15 residues long. Losses at the gene ends were 3 bases for V and 4 bases for J; bases not matched to a gene: 4. This chain's CDR3 is CASSFLAGGVYEQYF. CDR3 coding DNA: TGTGCCAGCAGTTTCCTAGCGGGAGGGGTTTACGAGCAGTACTTC.

This clonotype has at least ten counts. The chain recombines TRBV5-6 with TRBJ2-1; 10 bases align to TRBD2. V shed 4 bases, J shed 8 bases, and the junction held 9 bases outside the gene matches. CDR1 and CDR2 (germline): SGHDT, YYEEEE. CDR3 length equals 15 residues. The CDR3 sequence: CASSPQREGRDEQFF. The CDR3 nucleotides are TGTGCCAGCAGCCCTCAGCGGGAGGGGCGGGATGAGCAGTTCTTC.

This clonotype appeared many times. The V and J genes are TRBV18 and TRBJ2-7; no clear D. Germline CDR1 reads KGHSH; CDR2 reads LQKENI. The CDR3 loop spans 12 amino acids. The V and J ends lost 3 bases and 3 bases respectively, with 6 bases between them. The CDR3 bases are TGTGCCAGCTCACCCGCCGGCTACGAGCAGTACTTC. Its translation: CASSPAGYEQYF.

This clonotype appeared many times. The genes are TRBV27 and TRBJ1-1, with unresolved D. Germline values: CDR1 MNHEY, CDR2 SMNVEV (reference sequence). This CDR3 has 12 amino acids. Trimming pared 1 base from V and 7 bases from J, leaving 7 bases between. CDR3 amino acids: CASSLFGIEAFF. The CDR3, as DNA: TGTGCCAGCAGTTTATTCGGCATTGAAGCTTTCTTT.

This chain links TRBV6-1 with TRBJ2-5; 11 nucleotides line up with TRBD1. Trimming removed 1 base from V and 5 bases from J; junction bases left unmatched: 6. The CDR3 loop spans 16 amino acids. Germline V gene data show CDR1 as MNHNS and CDR2 as SASEGT. CDR3 sequence (DNA): TGTGCCAGCAGTGAAGTGGGGGGACAGGGGGGGGAGACCCAGTACTTC. It is translated as CASSEVGGQGGETQYF.

This clonotype was detected many times. V gene TRBV6-6 combines with J gene TRBJ1-4; D unresolved. The V gene's germline CDR1 is MNHNY and CDR2 SVGAGI (reference sequence). CDR3 length equals 12 residues. V was shortened by 4 bases and J by 8 bases, with 8 bases between the two germline ends. CDR3 sequence (DNA): TGTGCCAGCAGTTTCCCTGGGGAAAAACTGTTTTTT. Translating it yields CASSFPGEKLFF.

This clonotype has a count of ten or more. This chain joins TRBV5-1 and TRBJ2-5, with D tentatively TRBD1 (6 bases). V gave up 4 bases and J gave up 1 base, with 11 bases separating them. Germline CDR1 SGHRS, CDR2 YFSETQ. The CDR3 has 14 amino acids. The CDR3 sequence: CASSATGTQETQYF. The CDR3 coding sequence is TGCGCCAGCAGCGCCACAGGGACCCAAGAGACCCAGTACTTC.

In its sample, this clonotype was seen many times. The rearrangement joins TRBV14 to TRBJ2-7, with unresolved D. This CDR3 has 16 residues. The germline V gene has CDR1 SGHDN and CDR2 FVKESK. V lost 2 bases and J lost 4, with 18 bases in between. CDR3 nucleotides: TGTGCCAGCAGCCAACTGACCTACTATGGGGTATACGAGCAGTACTTC. As protein: CASSQLTYYGVYEQYF.

This clonotype was found many times. The genes are TRBV7-9 and TRBJ2-7; tentative D call: TRBD2 (5 bases). The CDR3 extends over 15 amino acids. Germline-derived CDR1 and CDR2 are SEHNR and FQNEAQ (reference sequence). Deletions cut 5 bases from V and 5 bases from J, with 19 bases between. CDR3 coding DNA: TGTGCCAGCAGCCCCTATCAGCGGCCCAGTGACGAGCAGTACTTC. Translating it yields CASSPYQRPSDEQYF.

At least ten counts were recorded for this clonotype. V and J are TRBV6-2 or TRBV6-3 and TRBJ2-1; 9 bases fit TRBD2. Germline V gene sequence: CDR1 MNHEY, CDR2 SVGEGT. There are 20 residues in the CDR3. J was trimmed by 6 bases and V by 3 bases; bases with no gene match: 21. In nucleotides, the CDR3 is TGTGCCAGCAGTTATCGGATAGCAGGCATAGCGGGAGAAAGTGGCAATGAGCAGTTCTTC. It codes for CASSYRIAGIAGESGNEQFF.

Many counts were recorded for this clonotype. The chain combines TRBV7-2 with TRBJ2-5; no firm D call. V was clipped by 4 bases and J by 5 bases, with 11 bases between them. Germline V lookup: CDR1 SGHTA, CDR2 FQGNSA. This CDR3 region has 13 residues. The CDR3 reads CASSSEVGETQYF. As DNA, the CDR3 is TGTGCCAGCAGCTCCGAGGTTGGGGAGACCCAGTACTTC.

This clonotype appeared many times. The chain employs TRBV7-9 and TRBJ1-1; D ambiguous. V was clipped by 0 bases and J by 7 bases, with 15 bases between them. This CDR3 has 15 residues. Germline assignment: CDR1 SEHNR and CDR2 FQNEAQ (reference sequence). CDR3 in amino acids: CASSLAGHGVDEAFF. In nucleotides, the CDR3 is TGTGCCAGCAGCTTAGCTGGCCACGGGGTTGATGAAGCTTTCTTT.

This clonotype has a count of ten or more. This chain uses TRBV6-5 with TRBJ2-3, with 9 positions matching TRBD2. The CDR3 is 18 amino acids. With V trimmed by 0 bases and J by 0 bases, 7 bases remained unmatched. CDR1 is MNHEY and CDR2 is SVGAGI in the germline V gene. CDR3 nucleotides: TGTGCCAGCAGTTACTCGGGGTCTAGCGGGACTAGCACAGATACGCAGTATTTT. Its protein is CASSYSGSSGTSTDTQYF.

A word on this clonotype: Just one base apart from a much larger clone, this may be a read error. V is TRBV6-4 and J is TRBJ2-1; 7 nucleotides align to TRBD2. There are 15 residues in the CDR3. CDR1 MRHNA and CDR2 SNTAGT come from the germline V gene. As DNA, the CDR3 is TGTACCAGCAGTGACATGAGCGGGAAGTACAATGAGCAGTTCTTC. Amino acids: CTSSDMSGKYNEQFF.

This clonotype was counted ten times or more. This rearrangement joins TRBV6-6 to TRBJ2-1, with D uncertain. CDR3 length: 12 amino acids. Trimming shortened V by 2 bases and J by 10 bases, and 9 bases separated the two germline ends. Germline CDR1 MNHNY, CDR2 SVGAGI (reference sequence). DNA for the CDR3: TGTGCCAGCAGTTACCAGTCGCCGGAGCAGTTCTTC. Translation gives CASSYQSPEQFF.

This clonotype was counted many times. V is TRBV14 and J is TRBJ2-2; possibly TRBD1 for D (5 bases). The CDR3 is 16 amino acids. Germline CDR1 SGHDN, CDR2 FVKESK. V was shortened by 4 bases and J by 6 bases, with 18 bases between the two germline ends. This chain's CDR3 is CASSLSGRVVAGELFF. CDR3 DNA: TGTGCCAGCAGCCTTTCTGGCAGGGTGGTTGCCGGGGAGCTGTTTTTT.

This clonotype occurred many times. This chain uses TRBV19 with TRBJ2-7; D remains ambiguous. V was pared by 1 base and J by 4 bases, with 11 bases between. The CDR3 covers 14 residues. Germline CDR1 LNHDA, CDR2 SQIVND (reference sequence). Here the CDR3 reads CASSIAEATYEQYF. The CDR3 nucleotides read TGTGCCAGTAGTATAGCGGAAGCAACGTACGAGCAGTACTTC.

This clonotype was observed many times. This sequence joins TRBV7-9 and TRBJ2-3, with D possibly TRBD2 on 6 matching bases. Deletions cut 5 bases from V and 6 bases from J, with 12 bases between. From germline, CDR1 is SEHNR and CDR2 FQNEAQ (reference sequence). The CDR3 spans 13 residues. CDR3 DNA sequence: TGTGCCAGCAGCGGGACTCCCGCGGATACGCAGTATTTT. Encoded protein: CASSGTPADTQYF.

This clonotype was counted many times. The chain couples TRBV20-1 to TRBJ2-1, with TRBD2 matching over 7 bases. Per germline, CDR1 DFQATT and CDR2 SNEGSKA (reference sequence). The CDR3 runs 17 residues. V shed 1 base, J shed 0 bases, and the junction held 9 bases outside the gene matches. CDR3 residues: CSARGLAEGRSYNEQFF. The DNA of the CDR3 is TGCAGTGCTAGAGGGCTAGCGGAGGGGCGCTCCTACAATGAGCAGTTCTTC.

This clonotype occurred many times. The V and J genes are TRBV2 and TRBJ2-1; 12 nucleotides agree with TRBD2. The junction had 10 bases not matched to a gene; V was cut back by 9 bases and J by 10 bases. The CDR3 extends over 14 amino acids. The germline V gene encodes CDR1 SNHLY and CDR2 FYNNEI. The CDR3 loop is CASLGLAGFGEQFF. The DNA of the CDR3 is TGTGCCAGTTTAGGACTAGCGGGATTCGGAGAGCAGTTCTTC.